This T cell receptor beta chain comes out of a study of cytomegalovirus exposure and HLA in healthy donors. For the study at large: It was reported in a later analysis that the 100 to 150 validation repertoires used the same platform as the approximately 670 first-cohort repertoires. General study results and limits: Most TCR sequences were seen very rarely across donors, but some public TCRs occurred in many. Researchers catalogued under 200 TCR beta chains as cytomegalovirus-associated. Accounts indicate the classifier identified cytomegalovirus status with strong specificity and sensitivity.

Here immunoSEQ multiplex PCR was the method, and the copy in TCRdb shows in-frame clones only, minus some. The sample holds approximately 160,000 clones, approximately 88% seen once. Comments on this clone: Its antigen remains unknown.

V gave up 1 base and J gave up 2 bases, with 13 bases separating them. CDR1 and CDR2 (germline): SGHRS, YFSETQ. This CDR3 comprises 16 residues. This receptor was obtained from a man aged 30-40 years in good health and CMV-seropositive. The sample comprised PBMCs. The chain recombines TRBV5-1 with TRBJ1-5; D is perhaps TRBD1 (6 bases). The CDR3 nucleotides read TGCGCCAGCAGCTTGATACAGGGAGTGGGCAATCAGCCCCAGCATTTT. As protein: CASSLIQGVGNQPQHF. Full variable domain (outside the CDR3, taken from reference TRBV5-1 and TRBJ1-5): KAGVTQTPRYLIKTRGQQVTLSCSPISGHRSVSWYQQTPGQGLQFLFEYFSETQRNKGNFPGRFSGRQFSNSRSEMNVSTLELGDSALYLCASSLIQGVGNQPQHFGDGTRLSIL.